The source of this TCR beta chain is a study of T cells after yellow fever vaccination. The study, taken as a whole, reports: Abundant clonotypes from the bulk population could contaminate FACS-sorted repertoires. It was a small share of clonotypes that appeared in both CD4 and CD8 compartments. Clones that expanded after primary vaccination mostly reappeared after the booster (96% CD4, approximately 85% CD8).

V gave up 4 bases and J gave up 2 bases; unmatched junction bases: 3. The germline CDR1 and CDR2 sequences are SGHNT and YYREEE (reference sequence). The CDR3 contains 14 residues. One entry per CDR3 protein results from TCRdb running MiXCR on the 5' RACE reads. The sample consists of about 200,000 distinct CDR3 sequences, approximately 3% of them appearing once. This clonotype was counted ten times or more. Its antigen is still unknown. The sequence was obtained from a man younger than 30 who received the YFV17D yellow fever vaccine. The V gene is TRBV5-4, the J gene TRBJ2-7; 10 nucleotides match TRBD1. The sequences come from CD4+ T cells sorted from PBMCs, collected 10 days after the yellow fever booster vaccination. Here the CDR3 DNA reads TGTGCCAGCAGCCCTGGACAGGGGGCCTACGAGCAGTACGTC. It codes for CASSPGQGAYEQYV.